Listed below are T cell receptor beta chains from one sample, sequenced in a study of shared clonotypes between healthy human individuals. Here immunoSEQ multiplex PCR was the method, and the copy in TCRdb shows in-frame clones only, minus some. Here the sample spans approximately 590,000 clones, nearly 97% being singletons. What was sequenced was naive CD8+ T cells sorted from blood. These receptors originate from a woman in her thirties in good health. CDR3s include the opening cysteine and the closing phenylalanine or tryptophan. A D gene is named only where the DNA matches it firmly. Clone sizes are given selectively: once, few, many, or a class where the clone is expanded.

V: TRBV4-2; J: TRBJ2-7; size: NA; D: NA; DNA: TGTGCCAGCAGCCAAGACCCCCCGGATAGCGAAGACTACGAGCAGTACTTC; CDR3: CASSQDPPDSEDYEQYF
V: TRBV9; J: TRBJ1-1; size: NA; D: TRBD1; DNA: TGTGCCAGCAGCAAACAGGGGGGGAACACTGAAGCTTTCTTT; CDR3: CASSKQGGNTEAFF
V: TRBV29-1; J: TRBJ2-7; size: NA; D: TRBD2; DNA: TGCAGCGTCTGGACTAGCGGGAACTACGAGCAGTACTTC; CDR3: CSVWTSGNYEQYF
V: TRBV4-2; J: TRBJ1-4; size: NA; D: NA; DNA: TGTGCCAGCAGCCTATCAGCGGGGGGTGCTAATGAAAAACTGTTTTTT; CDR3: CASSLSAGGANEKLFF
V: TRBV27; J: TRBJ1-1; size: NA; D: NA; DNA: TGTGCCAGCAGTTTAAGGGAGAACACTGAAGCTTTCTTT; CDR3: CASSLRENTEAFF
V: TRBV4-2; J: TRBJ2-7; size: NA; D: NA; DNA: TGTGCCAGCAGCCAAATAGACAAGAACTACGAGCAGTACTTC; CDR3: CASSQIDKNYEQYF
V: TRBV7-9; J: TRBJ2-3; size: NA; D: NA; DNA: TGTGCCAGCAGCTTGTTGGAGACTAGCACAGATACGCAGTATTTT; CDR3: CASSLLETSTDTQYF
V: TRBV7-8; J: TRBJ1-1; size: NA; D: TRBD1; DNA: TGTGCCAGCAGCGACGGGACAGGATTTACGATGAACACTGAAGCTTTCTTT; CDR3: CASSDGTGFTMNTEAFF
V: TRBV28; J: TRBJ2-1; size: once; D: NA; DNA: TGTGCCAGCAGTTCCTTACCGGAGGAGCAGTTCTTC; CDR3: CASSSLPEEQFF
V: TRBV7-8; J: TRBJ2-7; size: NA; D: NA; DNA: TGTGCCAGCAGCTTAGGGGGACTGTGGAACGTTAGGGAGCAGTACTTC; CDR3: CASSLGGLWNVREQYF
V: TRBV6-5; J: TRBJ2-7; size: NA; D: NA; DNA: TGTGCCAGCAGTTATGGAGAGGGCCGGGACGAGCAGTACTTC; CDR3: CASSYGEGRDEQYF
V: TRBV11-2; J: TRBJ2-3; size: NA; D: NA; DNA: TGTGCCAGCAGCTTAGGAGGGGAAGTGGCAGATACGCAGTATTTT; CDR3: CASSLGGEVADTQYF
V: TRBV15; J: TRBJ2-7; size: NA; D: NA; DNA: TGTGCCACCAGCAGAGACAGCCTTCCCGAGCAGTACTTC; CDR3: CATSRDSLPEQYF
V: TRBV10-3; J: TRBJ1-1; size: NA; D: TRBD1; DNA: TGTGCTTCATCAGGGGGGCGCGGGGACACTGAAGCTTTCTTT; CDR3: CASSGGRGDTEAFF
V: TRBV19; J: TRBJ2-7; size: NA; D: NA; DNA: TGTGCCAGTAATTCCGCCGGCGGGAAGGTGTACGAGCAGTACTTC; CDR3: CASNSAGGKVYEQYF
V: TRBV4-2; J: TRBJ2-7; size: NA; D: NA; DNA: TGTGCCAGCAGCCAAGGAGTGGAGGGGCTAAGCTCCTACGAGCAGTACTTC; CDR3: CASSQGVEGLSSYEQYF
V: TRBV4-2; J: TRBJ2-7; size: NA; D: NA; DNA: TGTGCCAGCAGCCAAGGAAGCGGCTACGAGCAGTACTTC; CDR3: CASSQGSGYEQYF
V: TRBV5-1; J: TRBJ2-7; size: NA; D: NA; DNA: TGCGCCAGCAGGGGGGACGGACCCTACGAGCAGTACTTC; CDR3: CASRGDGPYEQYF
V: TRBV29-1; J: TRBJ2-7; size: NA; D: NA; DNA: TGCAGCGTTGAAGACCCAGTCTACGAGCAGTACTTC; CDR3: CSVEDPVYEQYF
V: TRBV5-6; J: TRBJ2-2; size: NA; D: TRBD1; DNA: TGTGCCAGCAGCACCGGGACAGGGTCCCCCGGGGAGCTGTTTTTT; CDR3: CASSTGTGSPGELFF
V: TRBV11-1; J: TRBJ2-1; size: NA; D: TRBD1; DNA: TGTGCCAGCAGCGTCGGGACAGCTTACAATGAGCAGTTCTTC; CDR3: CASSVGTAYNEQFF
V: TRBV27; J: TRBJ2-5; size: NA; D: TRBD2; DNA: TGTGCCAGCAGTTTATATGCGGGAGTGAGTCAAGAGACCCAGTACTTC; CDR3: CASSLYAGVSQETQYF
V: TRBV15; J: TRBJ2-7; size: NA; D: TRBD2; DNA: TGTGCCACCGAGGGACTAGCGGGAGGCGAGCAGTACTTC; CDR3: CATEGLAGGEQYF
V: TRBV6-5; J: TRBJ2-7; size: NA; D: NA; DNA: TGTGCCAGCAGTTACTCCGGGACCTCCTACGAGCAGTACTTC; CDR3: CASSYSGTSYEQYF
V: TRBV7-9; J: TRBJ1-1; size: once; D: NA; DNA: TGTGCCAGCAGCTGGACGGGGGACGTTAACACTGAAGCTTTCTTT; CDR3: CASSWTGDVNTEAFF
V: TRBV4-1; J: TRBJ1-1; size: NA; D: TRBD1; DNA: TGCGCCAGCAGCCCGGATCCCCACAGGGGGCACGGCGAAGCTTTCTTT; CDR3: CASSPDPHRGHGEAFF
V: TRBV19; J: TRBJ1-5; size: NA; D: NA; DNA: TGTGCCAGTAGCTCCGGGGGTTCCAGTCAGCCCCAGCATTTT; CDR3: CASSSGGSSQPQHF
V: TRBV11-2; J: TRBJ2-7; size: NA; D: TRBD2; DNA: TGTGCCAGCAGCTTAGGAGCGGGAGGCTCCTACGAGCAGTACTTC; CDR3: CASSLGAGGSYEQYF
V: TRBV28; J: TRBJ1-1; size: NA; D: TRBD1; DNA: TGTGCCAGCAGGTGGCAGACAGGGAGAATTGCTTTCTTT; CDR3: CASRWQTGRIAFF
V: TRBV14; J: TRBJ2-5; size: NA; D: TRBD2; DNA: TGTGCCAGCAGCCGGCGAGGGACTAGCGGGAGTCAGACCCAGTACTTC; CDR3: CASSRRGTSGSQTQYF
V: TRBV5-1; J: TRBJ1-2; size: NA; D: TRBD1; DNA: TGCGCCAGCAGCCAAACGACAGGGCAATATGGCTACACCTTC; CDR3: CASSQTTGQYGYTF
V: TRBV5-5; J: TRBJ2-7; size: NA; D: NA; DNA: TGTGCCAGCAGTACACCCGGACACCCCTACGAGCAGTACTTC; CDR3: CASSTPGHPYEQYF
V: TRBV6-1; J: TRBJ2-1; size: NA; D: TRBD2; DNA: TGTGCCAGCAGTGCGGATCTCGCGGGGGACAATGAGCAGTTCTTC; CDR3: CASSADLAGDNEQFF
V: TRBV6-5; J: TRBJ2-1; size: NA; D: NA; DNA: TGTGCCAGCAGTACCAGCGGGATCAGGGGTGAGCAGTTCTTC; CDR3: CASSTSGIRGEQFF
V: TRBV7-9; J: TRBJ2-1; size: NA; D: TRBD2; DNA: TGTGCCAGCAGCCCTAGCGGGAGGGCCTACAATGAGCAGTTCTTC; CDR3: CASSPSGRAYNEQFF
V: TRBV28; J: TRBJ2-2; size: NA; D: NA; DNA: TGTGCCAGCAGTTTCGGTCTTAGACGGAACACCGGGGAGCTGTTTTTT; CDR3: CASSFGLRRNTGELFF
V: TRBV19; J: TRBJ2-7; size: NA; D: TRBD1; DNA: TGTGCCAGTAGCCCCCGGACAGGCTCCTACGAGCAGTACTTC; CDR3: CASSPRTGSYEQYF
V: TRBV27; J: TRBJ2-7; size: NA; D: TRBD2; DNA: TGTGCCAGCAGTTGGGTAGCGGGAAGCTCCTACGAGCAGTACTTC; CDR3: CASSWVAGSSYEQYF
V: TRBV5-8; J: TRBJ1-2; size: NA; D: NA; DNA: TGTGCCAGACGGACTGCCTATGGCTACACCTTC; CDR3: CARRTAYGYTF
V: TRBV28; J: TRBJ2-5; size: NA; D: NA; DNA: TGTGCCAGCAGCGACAGGAACCAAGAGACCCAGTACTTC; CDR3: CASSDRNQETQYF
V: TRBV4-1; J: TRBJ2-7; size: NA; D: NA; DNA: TGCGCCAGCAGCCAAGATTGGGAACAAATCGAGCAGTACTTC; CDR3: CASSQDWEQIEQYF
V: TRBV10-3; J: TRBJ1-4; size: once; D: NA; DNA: TGTGCCATCAGTGACGGACCGGACGCGGTCAGGAGAAGTCTGTTTTTT; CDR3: CAISDGPDAVRRSLFF
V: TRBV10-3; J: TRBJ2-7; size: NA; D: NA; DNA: TGTGCCATCAGTGAAGAGGGGTATGGGGAGCAGTACTTC; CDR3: CAISEEGYGEQYF
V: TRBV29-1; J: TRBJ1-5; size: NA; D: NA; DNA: TGCAGCGTTAGGGGAAATGATCAGCCCCAGCATTTT; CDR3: CSVRGNDQPQHF
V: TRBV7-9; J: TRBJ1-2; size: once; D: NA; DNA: TGTGCCAGCAGCCTGGATGGGGAGTGGGGAAACTATGGCTACACCTTC; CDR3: CASSLDGEWGNYGYTF
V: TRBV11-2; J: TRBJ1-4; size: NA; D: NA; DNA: TGTGCCAGCAGCTTAGGTGCGGGGTTCGAGGAAAAACTGTTTTTT; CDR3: CASSLGAGFEEKLFF
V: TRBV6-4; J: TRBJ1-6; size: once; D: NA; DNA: TGTGCCAGCAGTGACTCGGGTGGGTTTGGCTCACCCCTCCACTTT; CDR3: CASSDSGGFGSPLHF
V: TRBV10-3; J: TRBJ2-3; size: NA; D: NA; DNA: TGTGCCATCAGTGACGCGGGGGATACGCAGTATTTT; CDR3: CAISDAGDTQYF
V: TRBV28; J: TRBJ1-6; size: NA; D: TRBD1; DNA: TGTGCCAGCAGTTTATGGACAGGGGCCACCAGCTCCTATAATTCACCCCTCCACTTT; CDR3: CASSLWTGATSSYNSPLHF
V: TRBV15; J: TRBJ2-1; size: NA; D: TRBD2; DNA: TGTGCCACCAGCAGGGGGACTAGCGGGAGTATCCACAATGAGCAGTTCTTC; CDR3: CATSRGTSGSIHNEQFF
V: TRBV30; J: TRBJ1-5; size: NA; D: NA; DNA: TGTGCCTGGAGTGGGGGGCAGGGCAATCAGCCCCAGCATTTT; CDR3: CAWSGGQGNQPQHF
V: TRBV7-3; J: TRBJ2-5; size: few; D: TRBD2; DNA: TGTGCCAGCAGCCCCGGACTAGCGGGAGTCATGTTGGAGACCCAGTACTTC; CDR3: CASSPGLAGVMLETQYF
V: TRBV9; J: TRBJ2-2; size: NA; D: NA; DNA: TGTGCCAGCAGCGGAGGGACCACGAACACCGGGGAGCTGTTTTTT; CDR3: CASSGGTTNTGELFF
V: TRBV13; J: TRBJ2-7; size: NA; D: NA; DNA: TGTGCCAGCAGCTCCCCCCGCGCAGTCGGTTACGAGCAGTACTTC; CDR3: CASSSPRAVGYEQYF
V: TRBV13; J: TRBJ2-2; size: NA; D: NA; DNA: TGTGCCAGCAGCCCAGGAGGTGAAACCGGGGAGCTGTTTTTT; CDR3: CASSPGGETGELFF
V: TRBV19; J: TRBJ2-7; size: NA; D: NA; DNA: TGTGCCAGTAGTATAGATGTGGGCCCCAGCTCCCGGGAGCAGTACTTC; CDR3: CASSIDVGPSSREQYF
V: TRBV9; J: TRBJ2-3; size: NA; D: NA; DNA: TGTGCCAGCAGCGTAGGAGGGGGAGATACGCAGTATTTT; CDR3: CASSVGGGDTQYF
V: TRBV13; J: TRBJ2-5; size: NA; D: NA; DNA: TGTGCCAGCAGCTTAGGACGTCTACAAGAGACCCAGTACTTC; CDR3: CASSLGRLQETQYF
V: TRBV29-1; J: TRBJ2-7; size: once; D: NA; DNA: TGCAGCGTTCTGGGCACCACCTACGAGCAGTACTTC; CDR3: CSVLGTTYEQYF